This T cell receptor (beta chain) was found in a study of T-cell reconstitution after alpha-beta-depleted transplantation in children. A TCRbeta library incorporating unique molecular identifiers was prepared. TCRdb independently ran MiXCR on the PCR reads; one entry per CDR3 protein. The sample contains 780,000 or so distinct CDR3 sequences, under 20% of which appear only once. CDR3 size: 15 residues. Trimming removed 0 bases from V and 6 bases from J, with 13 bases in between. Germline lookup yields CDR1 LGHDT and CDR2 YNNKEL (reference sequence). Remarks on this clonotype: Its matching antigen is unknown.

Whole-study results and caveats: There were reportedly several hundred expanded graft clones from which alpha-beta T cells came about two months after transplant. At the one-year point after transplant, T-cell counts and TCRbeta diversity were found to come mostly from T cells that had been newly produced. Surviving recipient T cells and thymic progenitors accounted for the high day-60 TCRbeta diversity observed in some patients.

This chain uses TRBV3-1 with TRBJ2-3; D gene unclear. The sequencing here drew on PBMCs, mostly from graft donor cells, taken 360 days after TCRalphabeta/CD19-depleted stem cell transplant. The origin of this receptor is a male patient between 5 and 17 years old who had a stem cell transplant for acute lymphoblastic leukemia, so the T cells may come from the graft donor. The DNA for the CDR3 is TGTGCCAGCAGCCAAGACGGGTCAGCCCTGGATACGCAGTATTTT. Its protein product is CASSQDGSALDTQYF.